This entry describes one TCR beta chain. Antigen: not known. In the source study's methods: Filtering of immunoSEQ junctional sequences could not match full-length read filtering. Sequenced by immunoSEQ multiplex PCR; TCRdb stores in-frame clones only, minus some. That table furnishes V, J and clone size, whereas the DNA furnished D and trimming. The table lists about 980,000 clones, about 80% of them singletons. This sample was taken from a study of shared clonotypes between healthy human individuals. Turning to the study itself: Per donor, three plates held CD4 naive cells, three held CD4 memory, two held CD8 naive and one held CD8 memory. Study-wide points: Clonotype sharing among donors was expected to depend on sequencing depth. Between a few donors, naive CD4 clonotypes were shared at a level of around 5.2%.

The V and J ends lost 4 bases and 4 bases, in that order; junction bases with no gene match: 12. The germline V gene has CDR1 SGHDT and CDR2 YYEEEE. CDR3 length: 16 residues. The rearrangement uses TRBV5-6 and TRBJ2-7, with 9 nucleotides matching TRBD2. The sample was memory CD4+ T cells sorted from blood. This sample's subset: CD45RA-negative fraction. This receptor was identified in a man younger than 35 in good health. The CDR3 nucleotides are TGTGCCAGCAGCGTTCAGACTAGCGGAGGGGCTTACGAGCAGTACTTC. Protein product: CASSVQTSGGAYEQYF.